Below, 31 T cell receptor beta chains from the same sample are listed, as sequenced in a study of early T cells in non-severe SARS-CoV-2 infection. TCRdb ran MiXCR on the 5' RACE reads and lists one entry per CDR3 protein. The table lists 43,000 or so distinct CDR3 sequences, about 4% of them singletons. Sequencing input: whole blood. Source of these receptors: an adult who was a healthcare worker with PCR-confirmed SARS-CoV-2 infection or an uninfected control (not recorded which).

This clonotype was found many times. This rearrangement joins TRBV20-1 to TRBJ1-5; a possible D gene is TRBD1 (6 bases). The CDR3 is 16 amino acids. Germline V CDR1 and CDR2: DFQATT, SNEGSKA (reference sequence). The V end lost 0 bases, the J end lost 0 bases, and 12 bases lay between the germline ends. For the CDR3, the DNA is TGCAGTGCTAGAGAGGCAGGGGAACGTAGCAATCAGCCCCAGCATTTT. It codes for CSAREAGERSNQPQHF.

This clonotype appeared many times. The rearrangement links TRBV5-8 to TRBJ2-1, with D unclear. V was cut by 2 bases and J by 7 bases, with 13 bases left in between. Germline V lookup: CDR1 SGHTS, CDR2 YDEGEE. The length of the CDR3 is 14 residues. The CDR3 protein is CASSFTPIGNEQFF. In DNA form, the CDR3 reads TGTGCCAGCAGCTTTACGCCAATCGGGAATGAGCAGTTCTTC.

This clonotype was observed many times. The V gene is TRBV9, the J gene TRBJ2-2; no firm D call. The CDR3 runs to 13 residues. V lost 0 bases, J lost 5 bases, and 5 bases lay in between. Germline V lookup: CDR1 SGDLS, CDR2 YYNGEE. The CDR3 DNA reads as TGTGCCAGCAGCGTAGAAATAACCGGGGAGCTGTTTTTT. Its protein product is CASSVEITGELFF.

In this sample, this clonotype turned up many times. The rearrangement joins TRBV29-1 to TRBJ1-1, with D tentatively TRBD1 (5 bases). Germline V gene lookup returns CDR1 SQVTM and CDR2 ANQGSEA. Trimming left V 5 bases short and J 6 bases short, with 16 bases between. This CDR3 is built from 13 residues. CDR3: CSVRLGEGSEAFF. The DNA of the CDR3 is TGCAGCGTTCGGTTAGGGGAGGGTTCTGAAGCTTTCTTT. Together with reference TRBV29-1 and TRBJ1-1, the CDR3 gives the full variable domain: SAVISQKPSRDICQRGTSLTIQCQVDSQVTMMFWYRQQPGQSLTLIATANQGSEATYESGFVIDKFPISRPNLTFSTLTVSNMSPEDSSIYLCSVRLGEGSEAFFGQGTRLTVV.

This clonotype was seen ten or more times. The V call is TRBV7-9, the J call TRBJ2-5; tentatively, D is TRBD1 (7 bases). This CDR3 region has 15 residues. V gave up 5 bases and J gave up 2 bases, with 15 bases separating them. Germline loops: CDR1 SEHNR, CDR2 FQNEAQ (reference sequence). CDR3 protein: CASSPEGQIQETQYF. CDR3 coding DNA: TGTGCCAGCAGCCCGGAGGGACAGATACAAGAGACCCAGTACTTC.

The chain carries TRBV11-2 and TRBJ2-6, with D possibly TRBD1 on 5 matching bases. The CDR3 sequence is 15 residues long. The V gene's germline CDR1 is SGHAT and CDR2 FQNNGV. V was shortened by 6 bases and J by 1 base, with 10 bases between the two germline ends. The CDR3 here is CASRTTVSGANVLTF. CDR3 sequence (DNA): TGTGCCAGCAGAACGACAGTGTCTGGGGCCAACGTCCTGACTTTC.

This clonotype was seen repeatedly, ten times or more. The chain links TRBV6-4 to TRBJ2-1; D is possibly TRBD2 (5 bases). From germline, CDR1 is MRHNA and CDR2 SNTAGT. The CDR3 totals 16 residues. V lost 0 bases and J lost 4, with 13 bases in between. CDR3 sequence: CASSDSAVRPYNEQFF. CDR3 bases: TGTGCCAGCAGTGACTCAGCGGTTCGACCTTACAATGAGCAGTTCTTC.

This clonotype was seen many times. This chain connects TRBV4-1 to TRBJ1-2; D is unclear. Trimming removed 6 bases at V and 8 bases at J, with 22 bases between. Germline assignment: CDR1 MGHRA and CDR2 YSYEKL. The CDR3 is 15 amino acids. CDR3 amino acids: CASSQTSLHSDGYTF. CDR3 nucleotide sequence: TGCGCCAGCAGTCAAACGAGTCTACATTCGGACGGCTACACCTTC.

This clonotype was seen many times. The CDR3 loop is CASSVEAGSLDEQFF. DNA for the CDR3: TGCGCCAGCAGTGTTGAGGCGGGAAGTCTTGATGAGCAGTTCTTC. The chain links TRBV10-2 to TRBJ2-1; the D gene is possibly TRBD2 (6 bases). Trimming pared 4 bases from V and 8 bases from J, leaving 18 bases between. The CDR3 contains 15 residues. Looked up from germline, CDR1 is WSHSY and CDR2 is SAAADI.

The chain combines TRBV3-1 with TRBJ1-4; D unclear. Germline V gene lookup returns CDR1 LGHDT and CDR2 YNNKEL (reference sequence). With 4 bases removed from V and 0 bases from J, the gap between germline ends came to 9 bases. The CDR3 loop spans 15 amino acids. CDR3 DNA sequence: TGTGCCAGCAGCCCCGGAGGTGCAACTAATGAAAAACTGTTTTTT. This codes for CASSPGGATNEKLFF.

In this sample, this clonotype turned up many times. The V call is TRBV18, the J call TRBJ1-1; D not resolved. This CDR3 has 14 amino acids. The germline gives CDR1 KGHSH, CDR2 LQKENI. Trimming removed 1 base from V and 1 base from J, with 7 bases in between. The DNA for the CDR3 is TGTGCCAGCTCACCACAGGAGGCGAACACTGAAGCTTTCTTT. Protein: CASSPQEANTEAFF.

Many counts were recorded for this clonotype. The rearrangement links TRBV30 to TRBJ2-7, with 8 bases lining up with TRBD1. The germline gives CDR1 GTSNPN, CDR2 SVGIG (reference sequence). V lost 1 base to trimming and J lost 1 base; unmatched junction nucleotides: 6. The CDR3 runs to 15 residues. The CDR3 region has the DNA TGTGCCTGGAGTGGAGGACAGGGAGTGTCCTACGAGCAGTACTTC. Protein sequence: CAWSGGQGVSYEQYF.

The table lists this clonotype with many counts. The genes are TRBV5-6 and TRBJ1-5; D is ambiguous. The ends were cut back, 0 bases at V and 4 bases at J, with 8 bases in the middle. This CDR3 has 14 residues. Germline lookup yields CDR1 SGHDT and CDR2 YYEEEE. CDR3: CASSLGQANQPQHF. CDR3 bases: TGTGCCAGCAGCTTGGGGCAGGCAAATCAGCCCCAGCATTTT.

This clonotype has at least ten counts. The rearrangement uses TRBV5-5 and TRBJ2-1, with TRBD1 as a possible D gene (5 bases). Germline CDR1 is SGHKS and CDR2 is YYEKEE (reference sequence). This CDR3 is 15 amino acids long. V was pared by 0 bases and J by 2 bases, with 9 bases between. The CDR3 nucleotides are TGTGCCAGCAGCTTGGACCAGGGAACCTACAATGAGCAGTTCTTC. It encodes CASSLDQGTYNEQFF.

This clonotype was found many times. The V gene is TRBV28, the J gene TRBJ2-1, with D unclear. There are 16 residues in the CDR3. Deletions cut 4 bases from V and 3 bases from J, with 16 bases between. Germline V lookup: CDR1 MDHEN, CDR2 SYDVKM. The CDR3 DNA reads TGTGCCAGCAGTTCCAGTGCAGGCCACCACTACAATGAGCAGTTCTTC. Amino acid sequence: CASSSSAGHHYNEQFF. Together with reference TRBV28 and TRBJ2-1, the CDR3 gives the full variable domain: DVKVTQSSRYLVKRTGEKVFLECVQDMDHENMFWYRQDPGLGLRLIYFSYDVKMKEKGDIPEGYSVSREKKERFSLILESASTNQTSMYLCASSSSAGHHYNEQFFGPGTRLTVL.

In its sample, this clonotype was seen many times. The chain links TRBV20-1 to TRBJ2-1; D gene uncertain. V was clipped by 5 bases and J by 0 bases, with 17 bases between them. Germline V lookup: CDR1 DFQATT, CDR2 SNEGSKA (reference sequence). This CDR3 region has 16 residues. Written as DNA, the CDR3 is TGCAGTGCTCCTAGAACTGGCTACAGCTCCTACAATGAGCAGTTCTTC. Protein: CSAPRTGYSSYNEQFF.

This clonotype was seen a few times. V gene TRBV12-3 or TRBV12-4 combines with J gene TRBJ2-3; the match to TRBD2 covers 9 bases. Germline trimming cut 1 base from V and 1 base from J; bases unmatched to any gene: 6. The CDR3 extends over 17 amino acids. The CDR3 DNA is TGTGCCAGCAGTTTAGGGTGGATAGCGGGGGGCACAGATACGCAGTATTTT. Residues: CASSLGWIAGGTDTQYF.

This clonotype has a count of ten or more. V usage is TRBV4-1 and J usage is TRBJ2-1; TRBD1 matches at 7 bases. CDR1 is MGHRA, CDR2 YSYEKL, per germline. J was trimmed by 15 bases and V by 3 bases; bases with no gene match: 11. This CDR3 region has 13 residues. The CDR3 spells CASSHPLTGMVFF. CDR3 nucleotides: TGCGCCAGCAGCCACCCTTTGACAGGGATGGTGTTCTTC.

This clonotype was recorded many times. This chain connects TRBV19 to TRBJ2-6, with D tentatively TRBD1 (7 bases). With 5 bases removed from V and 1 base from J, the gap between germline ends came to 12 bases. Germline CDR1 reads LNHDA; CDR2 reads SQIVND (reference sequence). The CDR3 sequence is 16 residues long. The CDR3 sequence: CASSRSGGSGANVLTF. The CDR3 DNA is TGTGCCAGTAGTCGATCAGGGGGGTCTGGGGCCAACGTCCTGACTTTC.

This clonotype was seen a few times. This chain uses TRBV2 with TRBJ1-1; D is uncertain. The V gene lost 3 bases and the J gene lost 11 bases, with 7 bases spanning the gap. There are 10 residues in the CDR3. Germline V lookup: CDR1 SNHLY, CDR2 FYNNEI. CDR3 amino acids: CASSDNSAFF. Written as DNA, the CDR3 is TGTGCCAGCAGTGACAATTCGGCTTTCTTT. Full variable domain (remainder filled in from reference TRBV2 and TRBJ1-1): EPEVTQTPSHQVTQMGQEVILRCVPISNHLYFYWYRQILGQKVEFLVSFYNNEISEKSEIFDDQFSVERPDGSNFTLKIRSTKLEDSAMYFCASSDNSAFFGQGTRLTVV.

This clonotype was recorded a few times. The V call is TRBV4-1, the J call TRBJ2-1; no clear D gene. V lost 3 bases and J 6 bases, leaving 9 bases between the germline ends. The CDR3 spans 13 residues. The V gene's germline CDR1 is MGHRA and CDR2 YSYEKL. CDR3 DNA: TGCGCCAGCAGCCAGTCCCCGGCCAATGAGCAGTTCTTC. Translation: CASSQSPANEQFF.

This clonotype was found a few times. The chain employs TRBV20-1 and TRBJ2-3; no clear D. The V and J ends lost 1 base and 5 bases respectively, with 10 bases between them. The length of the CDR3 is 13 residues. In germline, CDR1 is DFQATT, CDR2 SNEGSKA (reference sequence). Written as DNA, the CDR3 is TGCAGTGCTAGAGCTTTCAATAGAGATACGCAGTATTTT. Its protein is CSARAFNRDTQYF.

This clonotype was found many times. The chain uses TRBV18 and TRBJ2-7, with D possibly called TRBD1 or TRBD2 (5 bases each). The CDR3 length is 17 residues. From germline, CDR1 is KGHSH and CDR2 LQKENI. The germline V and J ends were trimmed by 0 bases and 0 bases, with 15 bases remaining between them. DNA for the CDR3: TGTGCCAGCTCACCACCGTCAACGGGACGGAGCTCCTACGAGCAGTACTTC. Amino acids: CASSPPSTGRSSYEQYF.

This clonotype was counted at least ten times. This rearrangement joins TRBV6-1 to TRBJ1-6, with TRBD1 as a possible D gene (5 bases). This CDR3 comprises 15 residues. The germline gives CDR1 MNHNS, CDR2 SASEGT. With 2 bases removed from V and 7 bases from J, the gap between germline ends came to 12 bases. The CDR3 nucleotides read TGTGCCAGCAGTGAACCCTGGGCAGGGAATTCACCCCTCCACTTT. Protein sequence: CASSEPWAGNSPLHF.

The sample holds many counts of this clonotype. This rearrangement joins TRBV18 to TRBJ2-2; D may match TRBD1 or TRBD2 (5 bases each). V was cut by 1 base and J by 5 bases, with 14 bases left in between. This CDR3 has 16 amino acids. Per germline, CDR1 KGHSH and CDR2 LQKENI. The CDR3 sequence is CASSPLTGPGTGELFF. CDR3 sequence (DNA): TGTGCCAGCTCACCACTCACGGGGCCCGGAACCGGGGAGCTGTTTTTT.

This clonotype is labeled as medium-sized. This chain uses TRBV29-1 with TRBJ2-3, with D hard to call. The CDR3 extends over 12 amino acids. The germline V and J ends were trimmed by 2 bases and 2 bases, with 5 bases remaining between them. The germline V gene encodes CDR1 SQVTM and CDR2 ANQGSEA. CDR3 bases: TGCAGCGTTGAATTACTCACAGATACGCAGTATTTT. Encoded protein: CSVELLTDTQYF.

This clonotype was observed a handful of times. The chain recombines TRBV6-2 or TRBV6-3 with TRBJ2-1, with D unclear. V gave up 7 bases and J gave up 7 bases, with 14 bases separating them. The CDR3 runs 13 residues. Germline assignment: CDR1 MNHEY and CDR2 SVGEGT. The CDR3: CASTNPPRNEQFF. CDR3 nucleotides: TGTGCCAGCACCAACCCTCCCCGTAATGAGCAGTTCTTC.

This clonotype came up a few times. The rearrangement uses TRBV12-3 or TRBV12-4 and TRBJ2-1; the match to TRBD2 covers 8 bases. This CDR3 spans 14 amino acids. V trimming: 6 bases; J trimming: 7 bases; junction bases outside the gene matches: 8. The CDR3 here is CASSPGLARNEQFF. The DNA of the CDR3 is TGTGCCAGCAGCCCCGGACTAGCTCGAAATGAGCAGTTCTTC.

This clonotype was observed many times. The chain recombines TRBV12-3 or TRBV12-4 with TRBJ1-2, with 7 bases matching TRBD1. Trimming removed 6 bases from V and 8 bases from J; junction bases left unmatched: 9. The CDR3 extends over 13 amino acids. The CDR3 DNA reads as TGTGCCAGCAGAACAGGGGTGGTAGGGGGCTACACCTTC. It translates to CASRTGVVGGYTF.

This clonotype was detected ten times or more. The CDR3 coding sequence is TGTGCCAGCAGCCTCTATATCCCCTACGAGCAGTACTTC. This translates into CASSLYIPYEQYF. This chain links TRBV12-3 or TRBV12-4 with TRBJ2-7, with D uncertain. V lost 6 bases and J 2 bases, leaving 11 bases between the germline ends. The CDR3 has 13 residues.

This clonotype has at least ten counts. The genes are TRBV7-8 and TRBJ2-1; 8 positions agree with TRBD2. The V and J ends lost 5 bases and 4 bases, in that order; junction bases with no gene match: 19. This CDR3 region has 19 residues. Germline V lookup: CDR1 SGHVS, CDR2 FQNEAQ. The CDR3 DNA follows: TGTGCCAGCAGCCGGGAGGGGGGAGGTGTGGTCCCCCTATACAATGAGCAGTTCTTC. Amino acids: CASSREGGGVVPLYNEQFF.